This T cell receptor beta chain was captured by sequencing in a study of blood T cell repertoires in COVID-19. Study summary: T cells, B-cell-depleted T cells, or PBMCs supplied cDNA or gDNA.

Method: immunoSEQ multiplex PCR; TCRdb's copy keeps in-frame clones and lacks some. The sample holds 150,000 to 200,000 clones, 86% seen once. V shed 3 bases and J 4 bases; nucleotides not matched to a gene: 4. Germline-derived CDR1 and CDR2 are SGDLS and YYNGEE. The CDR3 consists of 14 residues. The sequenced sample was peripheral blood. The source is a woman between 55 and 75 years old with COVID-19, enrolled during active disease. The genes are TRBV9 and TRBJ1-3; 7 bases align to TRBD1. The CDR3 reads CASSETGLGNTIYF. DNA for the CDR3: TGTGCCAGCAGCGAGACAGGGTTGGGAAACACCATATATTTT.